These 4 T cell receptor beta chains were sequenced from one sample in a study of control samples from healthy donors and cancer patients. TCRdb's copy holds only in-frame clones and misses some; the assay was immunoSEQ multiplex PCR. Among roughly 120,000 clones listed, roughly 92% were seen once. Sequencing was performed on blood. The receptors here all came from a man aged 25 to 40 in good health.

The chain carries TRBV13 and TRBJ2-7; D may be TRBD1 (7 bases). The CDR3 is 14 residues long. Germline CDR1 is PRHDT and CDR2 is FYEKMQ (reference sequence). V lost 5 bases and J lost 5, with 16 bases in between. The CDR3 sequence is CASSVRQGLNEQYV. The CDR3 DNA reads TGTGCCAGCAGCGTCCGACAGGGACTCAACGAGCAGTACGTC.

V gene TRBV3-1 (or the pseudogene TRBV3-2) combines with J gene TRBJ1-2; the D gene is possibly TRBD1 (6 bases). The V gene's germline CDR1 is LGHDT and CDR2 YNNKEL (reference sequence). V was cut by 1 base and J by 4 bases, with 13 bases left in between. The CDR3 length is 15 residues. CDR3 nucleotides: TGTGCCAGCAGCCAAGGGGGGGCGTCTTCCTATGGCTACACCTTC. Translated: CASSQGGASSYGYTF.

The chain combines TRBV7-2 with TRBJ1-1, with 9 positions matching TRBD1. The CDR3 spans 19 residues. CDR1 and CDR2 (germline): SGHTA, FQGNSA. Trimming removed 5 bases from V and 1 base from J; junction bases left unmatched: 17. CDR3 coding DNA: TGTGCCAGCAGCCTAAACTCGGGACAGGGCCCAATGGGGAACACTGAAGCTTTCTTT. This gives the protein CASSLNSGQGPMGNTEAFF.

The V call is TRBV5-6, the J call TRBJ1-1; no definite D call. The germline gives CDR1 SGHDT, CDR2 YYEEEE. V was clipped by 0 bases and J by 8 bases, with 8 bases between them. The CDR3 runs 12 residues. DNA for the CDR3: TGTGCCAGCAGCTTGGGCACCTTGGAAGCTTTCTTT. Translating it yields CASSLGTLEAFF.